The 27 T cell receptor beta chains below all came from one sample that was sequenced in a study of T cell changes during pregnancy in multiple sclerosis. Produced via immunoSEQ multiplex PCR; TCRdb's table is partial and in-frame only. The sample carries roughly 38,000 clones, 85% to 95% recorded once. This material consisted of CD4+ T cells from peripheral blood mononuclear cells, taken in the third trimester of pregnancy. All receptors derive from a female donor with multiple sclerosis, enrolled in a pregnancy study.

The chain employs TRBV10-3 and TRBJ2-7; 7 nucleotides match TRBD1. CDR1 ENHRY and CDR2 SYGVKD come from the germline V gene. This CDR3 is 12 amino acids long. The junction had 4 bases not matched to a gene; V was cut back by 5 bases and J by 6 bases. DNA of the CDR3: TGTGCCATCAGTCCGGGACAGTTCGAGCAGTACTTC. The encoded protein is CAISPGQFEQYF.

In its sample, this clone was seen a few times. This chain joins TRBV5-8 and TRBJ2-7; 7 bases are shared with TRBD1. The CDR3 is 16 residues long. Trimming at V came to 2 bases and at J to 1 base, leaving 9 bases not matched to a gene. Germline V gene sequence: CDR1 SGHTS, CDR2 YDEGEE. CDR3 nucleotide sequence: TGTGCCAGCAGCTTCGAGGGGTGGGACAGTTCCTACGAGCAGTACTTC. Protein sequence: CASSFEGWDSSYEQYF.

The chain joins TRBV19 to TRBJ2-7; a weak D match, TRBD2 (6 bases). The germline gives CDR1 LNHDA, CDR2 SQIVND (reference sequence). Trimming took off 3 bases at V and 3 bases at J, with 9 bases between the two ends. This CDR3 spans 13 amino acids. This chain's CDR3 is CASSIGGNYEQYF. The CDR3 DNA reads as TGTGCCAGTAGTATCGGCGGGAACTACGAGCAGTACTTC.

J is TRBJ2-7 and V is TRBV29-1, with 8 bases lining up with TRBD1. J was trimmed by 3 bases and V by 4 bases; bases with no gene match: 8. CDR1 and CDR2 (germline): SQVTM, ANQGSEA. The CDR3 is 14 residues long. CDR3 region: CSVGLGQGGYEQYF. DNA of the CDR3: TGCAGCGTTGGGTTAGGACAGGGAGGCTACGAGCAGTACTTC.

This chain uses TRBV29-1 with TRBJ1-4; D not certain. CDR1 is SQVTM and CDR2 is ANQGSEA in the germline V gene. Between the trimmed V and J ends, which lost 4 bases and 7 bases, there was a span of 16 bases. This CDR3 is built from 14 residues. CDR3 in DNA: TGCAGCGTTGCCCCGGCGGGCCTTAGTGAAAAACTGTTTTTT. This encodes CSVAPAGLSEKLFF.

The chain employs TRBV6-6 and TRBJ2-1; TRBD1 matches at 8 bases. Germline CDR1 and CDR2: MNHNY and SVGAGI (reference sequence). V shed 6 bases, J shed 7 bases, and the junction held 2 bases outside the gene matches. This CDR3 contains 12 residues. The CDR3 loop reads CASSRTGNEQFF. The CDR3 nucleotides read TGTGCCAGCAGCCGGACAGGGAATGAGCAGTTCTTC.

The gene calls are TRBV18 and TRBJ2-5; D might be TRBD1 (6 bases). This CDR3 spans 14 amino acids. V was shortened by 4 bases and J by 2 bases, with 11 bases between the two germline ends. Per germline, CDR1 KGHSH and CDR2 LQKENI. The CDR3 nucleotides are TGTGCCAGCTCACGTAGGACAGTACAAGAGACCCAGTACTTC. Its protein product is CASSRRTVQETQYF. The whole variable domain, filled in from reference TRBV18 and TRBJ2-5, reads NAGVMQNPRHLVRRRGQEARLRCSPMKGHSHVYWYRQLPEEGLKFMVYLQKENIIDESGMPKERFSAEFPKEGPSILRIQQVVRGDSAAYFCASSRRTVQETQYFGPGTRLLVL.

V is TRBV7-8 and J is TRBJ1-5; D unresolved. V gave up 5 bases and J gave up 0 bases, with 17 bases separating them. The V gene's germline CDR1 is SGHVS and CDR2 FQNEAQ. The CDR3 totals 17 residues. The CDR3: CASSRESLRYSNQPQHF. The CDR3 DNA reads TGTGCCAGCAGCAGAGAAAGCCTTCGGTATAGCAATCAGCCCCAGCATTTT.

This chain joins TRBV5-1 and TRBJ2-1, with 7 positions matching TRBD2. Germline CDR1 is SGHRS and CDR2 is YFSETQ. V lost 1 base, J lost 6 bases, and 4 bases stayed unmatched. The CDR3 consists of 14 residues. In DNA form, the CDR3 reads TGCGCCAGCAGCTTGCCGGCGGGGGTCAATGAGCAGTTCTTC. Protein product: CASSLPAGVNEQFF.

The chain carries TRBV27 and TRBJ2-7; 7 bases line up with TRBD2. Germline V gene data show CDR1 as MNHEY and CDR2 as SMNVEV (reference sequence). The CDR3 sequence is 14 residues long. V shed 9 bases and J 2 bases; nucleotides not matched to a gene: 10. This chain's CDR3 is CASSLGRQAYEQYF. DNA of the CDR3: TGTGCCAGTTCACTCGGGAGGCAAGCCTACGAGCAGTACTTC.

This chain links TRBV6-6 with TRBJ2-7; 7 nucleotides line up with TRBD2. This CDR3 comprises 13 residues. V was clipped by 8 bases and J by 0 bases; unmatched bases: 4. Germline V gene data show CDR1 as MNHNY and CDR2 as SVGAGI (reference sequence). CDR3 sequence: CASVGGGSYEQYF. CDR3 nucleotides: TGTGCCAGCGTGGGGGGGGGCTCCTACGAGCAGTACTTC.

The V and J genes are TRBV6-1 and TRBJ1-1; D ambiguous. Per the germline V gene, CDR1 is MNHNS and CDR2 is SASEGT. The V and J ends lost 1 base and 11 bases respectively, with 8 bases between them. This CDR3 is built from 11 residues. The CDR3 is CASSEGQVAFF. CDR3 coding DNA: TGTGCCAGCAGTGAAGGGCAGGTCGCTTTCTTT.

The chain recombines TRBV7-2 with TRBJ2-1; 14 nucleotides align to TRBD2. The trim removed 4 bases at V and 13 bases at J, leaving 6 bases unmatched. CDR3 length: 14 residues. Germline V gene data show CDR1 as SGHTA and CDR2 as FQGNSA. The CDR3 region has the DNA TGTGCCAGCAGCTCGGGACTAGCGGGGGTAGAACAGTTCTTC. Residues: CASSSGLAGVEQFF.

The chain recombines TRBV27 with TRBJ1-5; TRBD1 might be the D (5 bases). CDR3 length: 15 amino acids. Germline CDR1 MNHEY, CDR2 SMNVEV (reference sequence). V was pared by 6 bases and J by 0 bases, with 12 bases between. CDR3: CASRDTVNSNQPQHF. The CDR3 nucleotides read TGTGCCAGCAGGGACACGGTTAATAGCAATCAGCCCCAGCATTTT.

This CDR3 is CASIKRGNEQFF. CDR3 nucleotide sequence: TGTGCCAGCATAAAACGAGGCAATGAGCAGTTCTTC. This chain connects TRBV28 to TRBJ2-1; D ambiguous. V was shortened by 7 bases and J by 6 bases, with 10 bases between the two germline ends. The germline V gene encodes CDR1 MDHEN and CDR2 SYDVKM. The CDR3 has 12 amino acids. Drawing the rest from reference TRBV28 and TRBJ2-1, the complete variable domain is DVKVTQSSRYLVKRTGEKVFLECVQDMDHENMFWYRQDPGLGLRLIYFSYDVKMKEKGDIPEGYSVSREKKERFSLILESASTNQTSMYLCASIKRGNEQFFGPGTRLTVL.

This chain uses TRBV6-1 with TRBJ1-4, with D uncertain. The CDR3 runs 14 residues. V lost 0 bases, J lost 8 bases, and 10 bases lay in between. CDR1 and CDR2 (germline): MNHNS, SASEGT. The CDR3 sequence: CASSEARGGEKLFF. The CDR3 coding sequence is TGTGCCAGCAGTGAAGCCCGAGGTGGGGAAAAACTGTTTTTT.

J is TRBJ1-1 and V is TRBV18; 9 bases align to TRBD1. The CDR3 totals 16 residues. The ends lost 2 bases at V and 1 base at J; junction bases unmatched: 5. Germline V gene sequence: CDR1 KGHSH, CDR2 LQKENI. The CDR3 sequence is CASSPGTGNKNTEAFF. DNA for the CDR3: TGTGCCAGCTCACCAGGGACAGGGAATAAGAACACTGAAGCTTTCTTT.

J is TRBJ1-1 and V is TRBV2, with unresolved D. This CDR3 contains 11 residues. V gave up 4 bases and J gave up 11 bases, with 11 bases separating them. The germline V gene encodes CDR1 SNHLY and CDR2 FYNNEI. This CDR3 is CASSVRSEAFF. DNA for the CDR3: TGTGCCAGCAGTGTACGGTCGGAGGCTTTCTTT.

V usage is TRBV4-3 and J usage is TRBJ2-3, with 7 positions matching TRBD2. CDR1 LGHNA and CDR2 YSLEER come from the germline V gene. Trimming cost V 0 bases and J 5 bases; bases outside gene matches: 5. This CDR3 has 15 residues. In DNA, the CDR3 is TGCGCCAGCAGCCAAGAACGGTGGGGGGGAGATACGCAGTATTTT. The encoded protein is CASSQERWGGDTQYF.

V usage is TRBV11-1 and J usage is TRBJ1-1; D gene ambiguous. This CDR3 spans 16 amino acids. The V end was cut by 6 bases, the J end by 1 base, with 18 bases between. Germline values: CDR1 SGHAT, CDR2 FQDESV (reference sequence). Here the CDR3 DNA reads TGTGCCAGCAGGCGATTAGGTCAAACAGAGAACACTGAAGCTTTCTTT. The encoded protein is CASRRLGQTENTEAFF.

The chain is built from TRBV11-2 and TRBJ2-5, with D possibly TRBD2 on 6 matching bases. CDR1 SGHAT and CDR2 FQNNGV come from the germline V gene. With 0 bases removed from V and 5 bases from J, the gap between germline ends came to 19 bases. The CDR3 sequence is 17 residues long. CDR3 sequence: CASSLDRFSGWVETQYF. The CDR3 nucleotides read TGTGCCAGCAGCTTAGATCGCTTCAGCGGGTGGGTTGAGACCCAGTACTTC.

The rearrangement links TRBV19 to TRBJ1-2; D possibly corresponds to TRBD1 (5 bases). Germline V lookup: CDR1 LNHDA, CDR2 SQIVND (reference sequence). V lost 4 bases and J 8 bases, leaving 23 bases between the germline ends. CDR3 size: 16 residues. The CDR3 protein is CASSTLGTLGTSGYTF. CDR3 bases: TGTGCCAGTAGTACCCTCGGGACTCTGGGCACCAGCGGCTACACCTTC.

The gene calls are TRBV6-1 and TRBJ2-1; D is perhaps TRBD1 (5 bases). CDR1 MNHNS and CDR2 SASEGT come from the germline V gene. Trimming removed 7 bases from V and 3 bases from J, with 13 bases in between. The CDR3 runs 14 residues. Here the CDR3 DNA reads TGTGCCAGCAATCCTTCAAGGGGCTACAATGAGCAGTTCTTC. Translated, it gives CASNPSRGYNEQFF.

This clone was recorded only once. This chain joins TRBV6-5 and TRBJ2-7, with a weak D call TRBD1 (5 bases). CDR1 MNHEY and CDR2 SVGAGI come from the germline V gene. The V end lost 1 base, the J end lost 0 bases, and 10 bases lay between the germline ends. The CDR3 has 15 residues. The CDR3 DNA is TGTGCCAGCAGTTACTTCCCCACAGGCTCCTACGAGCAGTACTTC. It yields the protein CASSYFPTGSYEQYF.

This clone was detected only once. The rearrangement links TRBV18 to TRBJ1-2; the D gene is possibly TRBD1 (6 bases). From germline, CDR1 is KGHSH and CDR2 LQKENI. V lost 4 bases, J lost 7 bases, and 22 bases lay in between. The CDR3 contains 16 residues. The CDR3 nucleotides read TGTGCCAGCTCACACGGCATCGGGACACCCCTTGCTGGCTACACCTTC. It encodes CASSHGIGTPLAGYTF.

The V gene is TRBV25-1, the J gene TRBJ1-2; a possible D gene is TRBD1 (6 bases). This CDR3 is 14 amino acids long. Germline loops: CDR1 MGHDK, CDR2 SYGVNS. V was pared by 2 bases and J by 10 bases, with 17 bases between. The CDR3 nucleotides read TGTGCCAGCAGTGAACCCCACCAGGGGTCCCACTACACCTTC. Translating gives CASSEPHQGSHYTF.

The chain recombines TRBV19 with TRBJ1-4; D possibly corresponds to TRBD1 (6 bases). Trimming took 2 bases from V and 4 from J, leaving 8 bases between them. The CDR3 contains 14 residues. Germline-derived CDR1 and CDR2 are LNHDA and SQIVND (reference sequence). The DNA of the CDR3 is TGTGCCAGTAGTATAAGGGGGATTAATGAAAAACTGTTTTTT. As protein: CASSIRGINEKLFF.